This TCR beta chain is drawn from a study of T cell responses to AZD1222 COVID-19 vaccine. Sequenced by immunoSEQ multiplex PCR; TCRdb stores in-frame clones only, minus some. The sample shows tens of thousands of clones, 70% to 90% of them seen only once. Germline-derived CDR1 and CDR2 are LNHDA and SQIVND (reference sequence). J lost 1 base, V lost 4 bases, and 5 bases had no gene match. This CDR3 has 16 residues. This receptor was taken from an adult in good health. The input for sequencing was peripheral blood, taken on day 0 of AZD1222 vaccination. V usage is TRBV19 and J usage is TRBJ1-5; 9 bases are a match to TRBD1. CDR3: CASSKQGAESNQPQHF. CDR3 nucleotide sequence: TGTGCCAGTAGTAAACAGGGGGCTGAGAGCAATCAGCCCCAGCATTTT.